Below, 21 T cell receptor beta chains from the same sample are listed, as sequenced in a study of early T cells in non-severe SARS-CoV-2 infection (dated by TCRdb to about 2021). The library was produced with 5' RACE. Sequencing took place on a NextSeq 500. In TCRdb, the public reads were trimmed at Q25 with fastp and aligned with MiXCR, with productive beta chains retained. Identical CDR3 protein sequences are pooled into one entry, listed with their most common genes and DNA. The table for this sample lists roughly 110,000 distinct CDR3 sequences; around 10% of them were counted only once. The ten largest clonotypes hold approximately 8.1% of the sample. The sample was whole blood. These receptors were obtained from an adult who was a healthcare worker with PCR-confirmed SARS-CoV-2 infection or an uninfected control (not recorded which).

The rearrangement joins TRBV18 to TRBJ2-7, with 7 nucleotides matching TRBD2. Trimming cost V 3 bases and J 7 bases; bases outside gene matches: 9. The CDR3 sequence is 14 residues long. Germline values: CDR1 KGHSH, CDR2 LQKENI. The CDR3 reads CASSPGGGPREQYF. DNA for the CDR3: TGTGCCAGCTCACCCGGGGGAGGGCCGCGGGAGCAGTACTTC.

The chain couples TRBV29-1 to TRBJ1-2; D perhaps matches TRBD1 (5 bases). V lost 4 bases and J 7 bases, leaving 13 bases between the germline ends. The CDR3 is 12 residues long. In germline, CDR1 is SQVTM, CDR2 ANQGSEA. Here the CDR3 DNA reads TGCAGCGTTGTCTATCCAGGGAGTGGCTACACCTTC. Its protein is CSVVYPGSGYTF. The whole variable domain, remainder taken from reference TRBV29-1 and TRBJ1-2, is SAVISQKPSRDICQRGTSLTIQCQVDSQVTMMFWYRQQPGQSLTLIATANQGSEATYESGFVIDKFPISRPNLTFSTLTVSNMSPEDSSIYLCSVVYPGSGYTFGSGTRLTVV.

This clonotype was picked up many times. The chain recombines TRBV5-1 with TRBJ1-2; D gene unclear. V dropped 2 bases and J dropped 2 bases, with 4 bases sitting between them. The CDR3 contains 12 residues. The germline V gene has CDR1 SGHRS and CDR2 YFSETQ. The CDR3 here is CASSFRNYGYTF. The CDR3 DNA follows: TGCGCCAGCAGCTTCCGGAACTATGGCTACACCTTC.

This chain links TRBV7-9 with TRBJ1-4, with 9 bases identical to TRBD1. V dropped 4 bases and J dropped 2; count of bases not matched to a gene: 8. CDR1 is SEHNR, CDR2 FQNEAQ, per germline (reference sequence). The CDR3 sequence is 17 residues long. In DNA, the CDR3 is TGTGCCAGCAGCTCAAGGACAGGGGCCGCCACTAATGAAAAACTGTTTTTT. Translating gives CASSSRTGAATNEKLFF. Filled out from reference TRBV7-9 and TRBJ1-4, the complete variable domain reads DTGVSQNPRHKITKRGQNVTFRCDPISEHNRLYWYRQTLGQGPEFLTYFQNEAQLEKSRLLSDRFSAERPKGSFSTLEIQRTEQGDSAMYLCASSSRTGAATNEKLFFGSGTQLSVL.

This clonotype came up many times. The chain carries TRBV20-1 and TRBJ2-1, with TRBD2 matching over 9 bases. The V gene end was trimmed by 6 bases and the J gene end by 3 bases; junction bases not matched to a gene: 12. CDR3 size: 16 residues. Germline V CDR1 and CDR2: DFQATT, SNEGSKA (reference sequence). The CDR3 is CSAVGAGGKRYNEQFF. The CDR3 coding sequence is TGCAGTGCCGTTGGGGCGGGAGGGAAACGCTACAATGAGCAGTTCTTC.

The chain has TRBV27 and TRBJ2-1, with 13 positions matching TRBD2. This CDR3 has 17 amino acids. J lost 8 bases, V lost 5 bases, and 12 bases had no gene match. Germline V gives CDR1 MNHEY, CDR2 SMNVEV (reference sequence). The CDR3 reads CASSTPRTSGRYDEQFF. The CDR3 DNA reads as TGTGCCAGCAGTACCCCCCGGACTAGCGGGAGATACGATGAGCAGTTCTTC.

V gene TRBV12-3 or TRBV12-4 combines with J gene TRBJ2-1, with 9 bases matching TRBD2. The CDR3 is 14 residues long. V gave up 2 bases and J gave up 7 bases; unmatched junction bases: 3. The CDR3 DNA follows: TGTGCCAGCAGTTTACGCGGGAGGGGTAATGAGCAGTTCTTC. The encoded protein is CASSLRGRGNEQFF.

J is TRBJ2-3 and V is TRBV11-2; no firm D call. V was trimmed by 0 bases and J by 2 bases, leaving 9 bases between them. Germline CDR1 is SGHAT and CDR2 is FQNNGV. This CDR3 is 15 amino acids long. This CDR3 reads CASSLDRPDTDTQYF. The CDR3 DNA follows: TGTGCCAGCAGCTTAGATCGGCCGGACACAGATACGCAGTATTTT.

There are a few counts of this clonotype. The chain employs TRBV9 and TRBJ2-1; D is uncertain. This CDR3 is built from 14 residues. Germline-derived CDR1 and CDR2 are SGDLS and YYNGEE. V was shortened by 4 bases and J by 3 bases, with 11 bases between the two germline ends. CDR3 protein: CASSPRTGYNEQFF. Here the CDR3 DNA reads TGTGCCAGCAGCCCACGGACGGGCTACAATGAGCAGTTCTTC.

Worth noting for this clonotype: Being one base from a much bigger clone, this may be a read error. The chain employs TRBV13 and TRBJ2-5, with 8 bases lining up with TRBD2. The CDR3 is 14 amino acids. The V gene's germline CDR1 is PRHDT and CDR2 FYEKMQ (reference sequence). CDR3 sequence: CSSSPPGLEETQYF. For the CDR3, the DNA is TGTTCCAGCAGCCCTCCGGGACTAGAGGAGACCCAGTACTTC.

This clonotype was counted only a few times. V is TRBV19 and J is TRBJ2-1; 9 positions agree with TRBD1. The CDR3 is 14 amino acids. Per the germline V gene, CDR1 is LNHDA and CDR2 is SQIVND (reference sequence). Germline trimming cut 4 bases from V and 9 bases from J; bases unmatched to any gene: 7. CDR3: CASSTGTGWSEQFF. CDR3 bases: TGTGCCAGTAGTACCGGGACAGGGTGGAGTGAGCAGTTCTTC.

This clonotype was counted a few times. The rearrangement joins TRBV27 to TRBJ2-5; 7 nucleotides agree with TRBD1. CDR1 MNHEY and CDR2 SMNVEV come from the germline V gene (reference sequence). Unmatched junction bases numbered 6, after V lost 8 bases and J lost 9 bases. The CDR3 runs to 11 residues. In DNA, the CDR3 is TGTGCCAGCGGGACAGTTGGGGCCCAGTACTTC. Its translation: CASGTVGAQYF.

This clonotype was found many times. The chain employs TRBV6-6 and TRBJ2-7, with no clear D. Per the germline V gene, CDR1 is MNHNY and CDR2 is SVGAGI (reference sequence). Deletions cut 3 bases from V and 0 bases from J, with 9 bases between. This CDR3 comprises 14 residues. In DNA form, the CDR3 reads TGTGCCAGCAGTTATAGGCCAAGCTCCTACGAGCAGTACTTC. Amino acids: CASSYRPSSYEQYF.

This clonotype was seen a handful of times. The chain employs TRBV20-1 and TRBJ2-1; 11 bases are a match to TRBD2. The CDR3 is 16 residues long. Per the germline V gene, CDR1 is DFQATT and CDR2 is SNEGSKA (reference sequence). J was trimmed by 1 base and V by 6 bases; bases with no gene match: 8. CDR3 nucleotides: TGCAGTGCCGCGCGACTAGCGGGACGGTCCTACAATGAGCAGTTCTTC. Protein: CSAARLAGRSYNEQFF.

This clonotype has only a few counts. The chain uses TRBV6-5 and TRBJ2-1, with 8 bases matching TRBD1. Trimming cost V 7 bases and J 1 base; bases outside gene matches: 6. Germline CDR1 is MNHEY and CDR2 is SVGAGI. The CDR3 length is 15 residues. In nucleotides, the CDR3 is TGTGCCAGCACCGACAGGGGAAATTCCTACAATGAGCAGTTCTTC. This sequence encodes CASTDRGNSYNEQFF.

This clonotype was seen at least ten times. This chain uses TRBV28 with TRBJ1-1, with D possibly matching TRBD1 (6 bases). This CDR3 has 17 residues. Germline V gene lookup returns CDR1 MDHEN and CDR2 SYDVKM. V lost 6 bases and J lost 0, with 20 bases in between. The CDR3 loop reads CASRPFNGQMMNTEAFF. Written as DNA, the CDR3 is TGTGCCAGCAGACCCTTCAATGGACAGATGATGAACACTGAAGCTTTCTTT.

This clonotype was picked up many times. The chain employs TRBV6-6 and TRBJ2-7; 7 nucleotides agree with TRBD2. The CDR3 extends over 15 amino acids. Germline CDR1 MNHNY, CDR2 SVGAGI (reference sequence). V lost 5 bases and J lost 2; bases outside the gene matches: 9. CDR3 DNA: TGTGCCAGCAGTCTCCCGGAGGGAGGGACCTACGAGCAGTACTTC. It yields the protein CASSLPEGGTYEQYF.

This clonotype was observed a handful of times. The chain has TRBV20-1 and TRBJ2-5; 8 bases are a match to TRBD2. CDR1 and CDR2 (germline): DFQATT, SNEGSKA (reference sequence). CDR3 size: 16 residues. V was clipped by 0 bases and J by 4 bases; unmatched bases: 10. This chain's CDR3 is CSARDLAGGPRETQYF. Here the CDR3 DNA reads TGCAGTGCTAGAGATCTGGCGGGAGGCCCCCGAGAGACCCAGTACTTC.

This clonotype was seen ten or more times. The chain is built from TRBV4-1 and TRBJ1-6; 8 positions match TRBD1. There are 13 residues in the CDR3. After removal of 8 bases from V and 7 bases from J, the junction contained 4 bases not matched to a gene. CDR1 is MGHRA and CDR2 is YSYEKL in the germline V gene. The CDR3 loop reads CASGTGGNSPLHF. CDR3 DNA: TGCGCCAGCGGTACAGGGGGGAATTCACCCCTCCACTTT.

At least ten counts were recorded for this clonotype. The chain employs TRBV28 and TRBJ1-5, with D tentatively TRBD1 (5 bases). Germline CDR1 is MDHEN and CDR2 is SYDVKM. V was cut by 6 bases and J by 9 bases, with 15 bases left in between. The CDR3 extends over 13 amino acids. The CDR3 bases are TGTGCCAGCAGCGCTGGGCGCGGGGGGCCCCAGCATTTT. Its protein is CASSAGRGGPQHF.

The rearrangement uses TRBV12-3 or TRBV12-4 and TRBJ1-5; D not certain. The CDR3 is 12 amino acids. Trimming cost V 3 bases and J 9 bases, with 9 bases left between them. The CDR3 reads CASSLGFSPQHF. The CDR3 DNA follows: TGTGCCAGCAGTTTGGGGTTTTCGCCCCAGCATTTT.